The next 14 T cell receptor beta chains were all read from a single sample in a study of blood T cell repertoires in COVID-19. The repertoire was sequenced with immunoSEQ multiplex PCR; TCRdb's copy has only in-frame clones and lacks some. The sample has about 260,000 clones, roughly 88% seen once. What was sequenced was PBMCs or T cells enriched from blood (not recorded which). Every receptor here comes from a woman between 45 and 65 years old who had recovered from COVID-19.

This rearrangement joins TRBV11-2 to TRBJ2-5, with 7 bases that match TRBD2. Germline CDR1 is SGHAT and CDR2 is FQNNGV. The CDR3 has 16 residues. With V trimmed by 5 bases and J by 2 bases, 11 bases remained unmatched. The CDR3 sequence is CASSPLWGGDQETQYF. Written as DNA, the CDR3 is TGTGCCAGCAGCCCCCTCTGGGGGGGGGATCAAGAGACCCAGTACTTC. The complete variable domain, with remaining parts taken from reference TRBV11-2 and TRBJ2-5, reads EAGVAQSPRYKIIEKRQSVAFWCNPISGHATLYWYQQILGQGPKLLIQFQNNGVVDDSQLPKDRFSAERLKGVDSTLKIQPAKLEDSAVYLCASSPLWGGDQETQYFGPGTRLLVL.

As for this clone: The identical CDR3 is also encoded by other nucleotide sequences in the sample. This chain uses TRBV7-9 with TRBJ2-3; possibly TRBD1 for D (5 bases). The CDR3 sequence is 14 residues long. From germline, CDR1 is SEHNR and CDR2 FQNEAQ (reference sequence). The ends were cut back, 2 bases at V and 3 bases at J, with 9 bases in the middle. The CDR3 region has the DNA TGTGCCAGCAGCTTAAGGCAGGGAACAGATACGCAGTATTTT. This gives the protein CASSLRQGTDTQYF.

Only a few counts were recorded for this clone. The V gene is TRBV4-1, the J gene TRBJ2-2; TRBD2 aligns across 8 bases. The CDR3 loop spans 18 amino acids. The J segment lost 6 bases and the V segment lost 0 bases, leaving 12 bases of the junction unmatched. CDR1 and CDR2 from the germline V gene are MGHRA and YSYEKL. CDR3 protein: CASSQDSGGTSGAGELFF. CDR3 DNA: TGCGCCAGCAGCCAAGACAGTGGCGGGACTAGTGGCGCCGGGGAGCTGTTTTTT.

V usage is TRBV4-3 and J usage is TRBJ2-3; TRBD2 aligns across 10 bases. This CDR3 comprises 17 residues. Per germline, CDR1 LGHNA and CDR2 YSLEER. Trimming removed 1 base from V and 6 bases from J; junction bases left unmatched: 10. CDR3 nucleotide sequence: TGCGCCAGCAGCCAAGGTGGAAGCGGGAGGGCCAGTGATACGCAGTATTTT. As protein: CASSQGGSGRASDTQYF.

The CDR3 DNA follows: TGTGCCAGCAAGTTTGGGGGGGGAAGTCGTGGCTACACCTTC. It specifies CASKFGGGSRGYTF. The chain combines TRBV28 with TRBJ1-2; perhaps TRBD1 as D (5 bases). This CDR3 contains 14 residues. The V end was cut by 7 bases, the J end by 7 bases, with 19 bases between. The V gene's germline CDR1 is MDHEN and CDR2 SYDVKM.

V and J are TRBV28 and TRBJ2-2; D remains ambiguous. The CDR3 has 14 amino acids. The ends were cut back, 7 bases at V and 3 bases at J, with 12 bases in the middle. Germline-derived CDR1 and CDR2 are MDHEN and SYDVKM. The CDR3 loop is CASIRTLYTGELFF. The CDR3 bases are TGTGCCAGCATTAGAACGCTCTACACCGGGGAGCTGTTTTTT.

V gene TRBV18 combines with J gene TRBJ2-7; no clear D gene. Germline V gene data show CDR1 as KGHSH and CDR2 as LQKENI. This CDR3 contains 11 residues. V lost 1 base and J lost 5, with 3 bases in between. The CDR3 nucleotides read TGTGCCAGCTCACCACTTAACGAGCAGTACTTC. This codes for CASSPLNEQYF.

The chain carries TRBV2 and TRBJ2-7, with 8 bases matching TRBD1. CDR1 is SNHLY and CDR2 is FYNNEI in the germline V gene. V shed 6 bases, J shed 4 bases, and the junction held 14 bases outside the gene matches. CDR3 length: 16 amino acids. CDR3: CASRDIGAGGKYEQYF. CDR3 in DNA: TGTGCCAGCAGAGACATCGGGGCAGGGGGCAAATACGAGCAGTACTTC.

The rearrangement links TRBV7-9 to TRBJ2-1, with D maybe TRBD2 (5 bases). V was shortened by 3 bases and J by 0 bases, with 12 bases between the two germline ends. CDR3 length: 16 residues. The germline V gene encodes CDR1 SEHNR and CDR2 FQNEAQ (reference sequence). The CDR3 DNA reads TGTGCCAGCAGCTTCCCTAGCTCCAGCTCCTACAATGAGCAGTTCTTC. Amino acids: CASSFPSSSSYNEQFF.

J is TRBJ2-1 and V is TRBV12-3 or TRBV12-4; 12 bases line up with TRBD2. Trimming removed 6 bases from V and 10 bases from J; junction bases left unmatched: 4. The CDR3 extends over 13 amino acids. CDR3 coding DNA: TGTGCCAGCAGGCGACTAGCGGGGGAGGAGCAGTTCTTC. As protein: CASRRLAGEEQFF.

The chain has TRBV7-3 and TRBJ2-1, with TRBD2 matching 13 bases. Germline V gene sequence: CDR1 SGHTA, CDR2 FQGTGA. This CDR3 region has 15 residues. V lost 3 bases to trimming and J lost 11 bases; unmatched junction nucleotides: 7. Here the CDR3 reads CASSLGGTSGNQQFF. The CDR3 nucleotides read TGTGCCAGCAGCTTGGGAGGGACTAGCGGGAATCAGCAGTTCTTC.

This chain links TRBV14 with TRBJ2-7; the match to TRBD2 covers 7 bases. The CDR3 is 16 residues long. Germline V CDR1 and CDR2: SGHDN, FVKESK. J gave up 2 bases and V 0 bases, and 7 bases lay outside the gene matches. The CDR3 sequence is CASSQDTLAVTYEQYF. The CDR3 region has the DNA TGTGCCAGCAGCCAAGATACGCTAGCGGTAACCTACGAGCAGTACTTC.

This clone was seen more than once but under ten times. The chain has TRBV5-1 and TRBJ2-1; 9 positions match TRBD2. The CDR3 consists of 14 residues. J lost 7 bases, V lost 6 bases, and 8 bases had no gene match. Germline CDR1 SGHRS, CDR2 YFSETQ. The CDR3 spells CASMSDSGRNEQFF. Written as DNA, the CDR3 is TGCGCCAGCATGTCTGATAGCGGGAGAAATGAGCAGTTCTTC.

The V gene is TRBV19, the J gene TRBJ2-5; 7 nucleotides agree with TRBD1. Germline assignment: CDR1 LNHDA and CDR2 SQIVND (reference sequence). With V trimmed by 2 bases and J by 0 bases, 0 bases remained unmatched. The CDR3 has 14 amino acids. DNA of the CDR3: TGTGCCAGTAGTATAACAGGGGACCAAGAGACCCAGTACTTC. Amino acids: CASSITGDQETQYF. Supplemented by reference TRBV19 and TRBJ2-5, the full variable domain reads DGGITQSPKYLFRKEGQNVTLSCEQNLNHDAMYWYRQDPGQGLRLIYYSQIVNDFQKGDIAEGYSVSREKKESFPLTVTSAQKNPTAFYLCASSITGDQETQYFGPGTRLLVL.